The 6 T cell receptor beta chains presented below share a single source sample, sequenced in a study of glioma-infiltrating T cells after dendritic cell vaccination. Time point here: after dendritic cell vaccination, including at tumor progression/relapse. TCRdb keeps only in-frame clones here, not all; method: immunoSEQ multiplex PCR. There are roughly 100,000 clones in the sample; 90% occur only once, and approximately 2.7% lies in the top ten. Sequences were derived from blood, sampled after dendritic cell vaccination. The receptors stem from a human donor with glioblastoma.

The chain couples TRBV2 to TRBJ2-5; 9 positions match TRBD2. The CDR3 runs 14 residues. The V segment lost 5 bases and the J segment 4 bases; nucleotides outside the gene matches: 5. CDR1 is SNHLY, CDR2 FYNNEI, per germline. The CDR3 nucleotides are TGTGCCAGCAGTACCGGGACTAGCAGAGAGACCCAGTACTTC. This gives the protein CASSTGTSRETQYF.

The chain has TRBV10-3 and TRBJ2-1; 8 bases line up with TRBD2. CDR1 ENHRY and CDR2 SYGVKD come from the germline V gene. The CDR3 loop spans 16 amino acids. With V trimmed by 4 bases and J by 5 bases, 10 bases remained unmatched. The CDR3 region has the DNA TGTGCCATCAGTGTGGGACTAGGTTTACCGAACAATGAGCAGTTCTTC. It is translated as CAISVGLGLPNNEQFF.

In DNA, the CDR3 is TGTGCCAGTAGTAGTAGCGGATTGGGAAACGGAGACTCCTACGAGCAGTACTTC. Encoded protein: CASSSSGLGNGDSYEQYF. This chain links TRBV19 with TRBJ2-7; maybe TRBD2 (6 bases). Looked up from germline, CDR1 is LNHDA and CDR2 is SQIVND (reference sequence). V was pared by 4 bases and J by 0 bases, with 22 bases between. This CDR3 has 18 residues. The full variable domain, completed using reference TRBV19 and TRBJ2-7, is DGGITQSPKYLFRKEGQNVTLSCEQNLNHDAMYWYRQDPGQGLRLIYYSQIVNDFQKGDIAEGYSVSREKKESFPLTVTSAQKNPTAFYLCASSSSGLGNGDSYEQYFGPGTRLTVT.

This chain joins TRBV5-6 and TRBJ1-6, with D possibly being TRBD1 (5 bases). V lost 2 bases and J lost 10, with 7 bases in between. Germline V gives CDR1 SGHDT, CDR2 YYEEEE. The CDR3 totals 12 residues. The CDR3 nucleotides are TGTGCCAGCAGCTTAAGGGGCTCACCCCTCCACTTT. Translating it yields CASSLRGSPLHF.

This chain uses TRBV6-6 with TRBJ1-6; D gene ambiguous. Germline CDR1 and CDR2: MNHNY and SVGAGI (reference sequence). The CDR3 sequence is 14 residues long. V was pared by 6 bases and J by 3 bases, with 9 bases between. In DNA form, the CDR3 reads TGTGCCAGCAGGAGACGGGACTATAATTCACCCCTCCACTTT. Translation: CASRRRDYNSPLHF.

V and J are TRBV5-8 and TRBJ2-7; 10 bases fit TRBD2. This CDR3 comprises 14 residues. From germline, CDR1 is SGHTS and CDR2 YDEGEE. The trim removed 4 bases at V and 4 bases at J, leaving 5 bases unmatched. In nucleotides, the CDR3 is TGTGCCAGCAGCGCTCAGCGGGGGGGGTACGAGCAGTACTTC. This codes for CASSAQRGGYEQYF.